The clone carrying this T cell receptor beta chain was picked up many times. Its antigen is unidentified. CDR3 length: 16 amino acids. Per the germline V gene, CDR1 is MDHEN and CDR2 is SYDVKM. Unmatched junction bases numbered 8, after V lost 3 bases and J lost 3 bases. Described time point: persistent/refractory GD, antithyroid drugs over 5 years with positive TRAb. After RNA was extracted from PBMCs, the TCR library was made from it. The data originate from a study of regulatory T cells in long-lasting Graves disease. Overall study results and limits: The study found TRBV28, TRBJ1-2 and TRBJ2-5 favored in persistent disease. The study found lower TCR diversity in persistent Graves' patients than in newly diagnosed ones. Newly diagnosed patients shared 950 to 1,000 public clonotypes; persistent patients shared more than 2,500.

For TCR beta, libraries came from iRepertoire HTBI primers and Arm-PCR of CDR3 regions. MiXCR was run by TCRdb on the multiplex PCR reads, yielding one entry per CDR3 protein. The sample holds 350,000 to 500,000 distinct CDR3 sequences, roughly a fifth seen once. The material sequenced was peripheral blood mononuclear cells (PBMCs), taken when the disease was refractory, from a patient treated with antithyroid drugs. V is TRBV28 and J is TRBJ1-5; 7 nucleotides agree with TRBD1. The clonotype was recovered from a female donor with Graves disease. The CDR3 region is CASSFTGAVSNQPQHF. The DNA for the CDR3 is TGTGCCAGCAGTTTTACAGGGGCCGTTTCCAATCAGCCCCAGCATTTT.